This T cell receptor beta chain was sequenced for a study of CD8 T cells in Susac syndrome. Random-hexamer reverse transcription was applied to about 0.45 to 1 ug RNA. A multiplex approach, immunoSEQ multiplex PCR, amplified TCR beta CDR3 across 54 Vbeta and 13 Jbeta. TCRdb re-analysed the immunoSEQ multiplex PCR reads in MiXCR, keeping a single row per CDR3 protein. The sample lists 85,000 to 120,000 distinct CDR3 sequences; 94% were seen once. This CDR3 is 14 amino acids long. Germline V gene lookup returns CDR1 SGHDN and CDR2 FVKESK. Trimming took 4 bases from V and 3 from J; bases not matched to a gene: 4. Isolation of CD8+ and CD4+ T cells was performed negatively, whereas enrichment of TEMRA cells was done by FACS.

The receptor comes from a human donor with Susac syndrome. The genes are TRBV14 and TRBJ2-5, with 8 bases matching TRBD1. Sequencing was carried out using CD8+ T cells from PBMCs. This CDR3 reads CASSRPTGEETQYF. In DNA, the CDR3 is TGTGCCAGCAGCCGACCGACAGGGGAAGAGACCCAGTACTTC.